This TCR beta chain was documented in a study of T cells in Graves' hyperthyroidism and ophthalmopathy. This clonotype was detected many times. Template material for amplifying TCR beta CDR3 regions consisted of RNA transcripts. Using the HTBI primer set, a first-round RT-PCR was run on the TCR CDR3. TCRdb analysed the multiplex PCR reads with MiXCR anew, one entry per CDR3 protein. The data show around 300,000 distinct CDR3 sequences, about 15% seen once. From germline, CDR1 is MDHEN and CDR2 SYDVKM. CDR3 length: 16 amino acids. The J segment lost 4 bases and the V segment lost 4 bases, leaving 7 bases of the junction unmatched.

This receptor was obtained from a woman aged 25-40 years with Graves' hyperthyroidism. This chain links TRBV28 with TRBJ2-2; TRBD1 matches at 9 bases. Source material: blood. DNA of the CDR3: TGTGCCAGCAGTTCACCGGGACAGGGTATCACCGGGGAGCTGTTTTTT. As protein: CASSSPGQGITGELFF.